This TCR beta chain was recovered during a study of T cell responses to AZD1222 COVID-19 vaccine. Method: immunoSEQ multiplex PCR; TCRdb's copy keeps in-frame clones and lacks some. The repertoire consists of about 59,000 clones, with 70% to 85% occurring once and the leading ten covering around 20%. Concerning this clone itself: What it recognizes is unknown.

Germline V gene data show CDR1 as MDHEN and CDR2 as SYDVKM. V dropped 9 bases and J dropped 3; count of bases not matched to a gene: 7. CDR3 length: 14 residues. General study points: Most donors were white British, females outnumbered males, and clonal diversity was possibly underestimated.

This sample comprised peripheral blood, obtained on day 0 of AZD1222 vaccination. This chain links TRBV28 with TRBJ1-5; 8 bases fit TRBD1. The TCR sequence derives from an adult in good health. The CDR3 loop is CASRGQGPNQPQHF. For the CDR3, the DNA is TGTGCCAGTCGCGGACAGGGTCCCAATCAGCCCCAGCATTTT.